This T cell receptor (beta chain) was identified in a study of blood T cell repertoires in COVID-19. Study details: Acute and convalescent COVID-19 samples came from the United States, Italy and Spain. The cDNA or gDNA used as material had been derived from T cells, B-cell-depleted T cells, or PBMCs.

In the original processing: Reference gene primer amplification yielded estimated nucleated cell counts. Clones were read by immunoSEQ multiplex PCR, and TCRdb kept only the in-frame ones, dropping some. From that table come the V and J calls and clone size; the DNA was used to work out D and trimming. Seen here are some 70,000 clones, roughly 85% observed once, and the top ten hold approximately 40%. The V gene lost 6 bases and the J gene lost 0 bases, with 7 bases spanning the gap. The germline CDR1 and CDR2 sequences are MNHEY and SMNVEV (reference sequence). The CDR3 contains 13 residues. Seattle participants joined during active infection and were tracked over time.

The receptor's source is a woman aged 60-75 years with COVID-19, enrolled during active disease. The source material was peripheral blood. V and J are TRBV27 and TRBJ2-3; maybe TRBD2 (6 bases). Here the CDR3 reads CASRGTSTDTQYF. CDR3 DNA sequence: TGTGCCAGCAGGGGGACTAGCACAGATACGCAGTATTTT.